Listed below are T cell receptor beta chains from one sample, sequenced in a study of cytomegalovirus exposure and HLA in healthy donors. The table came from immunoSEQ multiplex PCR; TCRdb's copy has only in-frame clones and leaves some out. The sample includes approximately 300,000 clones, roughly 90% of them seen just once. The source material was PBMCs. The receptors originated from a woman aged 25 to 39 in good health and CMV-seropositive. CDR3s include the opening cysteine and the closing phenylalanine or tryptophan. Each record gives: CDR3 length, clone size, V gene, J gene, D gene, CDR3 protein, CDR3 DNA. A D gene is named only where the DNA matches it firmly. The size of a clone is reported for some rows only, either as once, few or many, or as a class for expanded clones.

>14|NA|TRBV30|TRBJ2-7|TRBD1
CAWRLLDRVYEQYF
TGTGCCTGGCGATTGCTGGACAGGGTCTACGAGCAGTACTTC
>12|NA|TRBV28|TRBJ1-2|NA
CASSSTLGVTRF
TGTGCCAGCAGTTCAACCCTCGGGGTCACCCGCTTC
>13|few|TRBV7-8|TRBJ1-6|NA
CASSPGPGSPLHF
TGTGCCAGCAGCCCTGGCCCAGGTTCACCCCTCCACTTT
>13|NA|TRBV9|TRBJ1-1|NA
CASSVVSTSEAFF
TGTGCCAGCAGCGTAGTTTCCACCTCTGAAGCTTTCTTT
>15|NA|TRBV15|TRBJ2-7|NA
CATSRTRDTLYEQYF
TGTGCCACCAGCAGAACCCGGGACACCCTCTACGAGCAGTACTTC
>13|NA|TRBV7-2|TRBJ2-2|NA
CASSPGTFGELFF
TGTGCCAGCAGCCCCGGGACCTTCGGGGAGCTGTTTTTT
>15|NA|TRBV2|TRBJ2-5|TRBD2
CASSVRGEGPVTQYF
TGTGCCAGCAGTGTGCGAGGGGAGGGCCCCGTGACCCAGTACTTC
>15|NA|TRBV7-6|TRBJ1-1|TRBD1
CASSLGDSPNTEAFF
TGTGCCAGCAGCTTAGGGGACAGCCCGAACACTGAAGCTTTCTTT
>16|NA|TRBV7-2|TRBJ2-7|TRBD2
CASSLKLAGGNYEQYF
TGTGCCAGCAGCTTAAAGTTAGCGGGAGGTAACTACGAGCAGTACTTC
>12|NA|TRBV16|TRBJ1-1|NA
CASSPRGTEAFF
TGTGCCAGCAGCCCCAGGGGCACTGAAGCTTTCTTT
>16|NA|TRBV9|TRBJ2-5|NA
CASSVAPLVDQETQYF
TGTGCCAGCAGCGTAGCCCCACTAGTGGACCAAGAGACCCAGTACTTC
>14|NA|TRBV5-4|TRBJ1-3|NA
CASSFWGAGNTIYF
TGTGCCAGCAGCTTCTGGGGCGCTGGAAACACCATATATTTT
>14|NA|TRBV18|TRBJ1-1|NA
CASSPSALNTEAFF
TGTGCCAGCTCACCTTCCGCCCTGAACACTGAAGCTTTCTTT